This TCR beta chain was documented in a study of blood T cell repertoires in COVID-19. About the research overall: Italy, Spain and the United States were the sources of the convalescent and acute COVID-19 samples. Sample material is recorded as cDNA or gDNA derived from T cells, B-cell-depleted T cells, or PBMCs.

Using immunoSEQ multiplex PCR, the repertoire was profiled, and TCRdb retains in-frame clones only, with some absent. The table shows 93,000 or so clones, with 87% occurring only once. V was cut by 0 bases and J by 1 base, with 15 bases left in between. Germline V gene data show CDR1 as SGHRS and CDR2 as YFSETQ. This CDR3 region has 17 residues. The sequencing input was peripheral blood. This TCR was sampled from a middle-aged man in a cohort sampled during active COVID-19. V usage is TRBV5-1 and J usage is TRBJ2-3; D possibly corresponds to TRBD2 (7 bases). CDR3 in DNA: TGCGCCAGCAGCTTGGCCCCCTCGGGGGGCGGCACAGATACGCAGTATTTT. Protein sequence: CASSLAPSGGGTDTQYF.